This is a list of T cell receptor beta chains from one sample in a study of shared clonotypes between healthy human individuals. Some clones are missing from TCRdb's copy, which holds only in-frame ones; the method was immunoSEQ multiplex PCR. This table has 780,000 or so clones, 72% appearing once. Sequenced sample: memory CD4+ T cells sorted from blood. These receptors came from a woman in her twenties or thirties in good health. The CDR3 runs from the conserved cysteine through the conserved F or W. A D gene is named only where the DNA matches it firmly. For some rows the clone size is stated as once, few or many, or as a class when expanded; others skip it.

>TRBV29-1|few|.|TRBJ1-5
CSVVGPGGNQPQHF
TGCAGCGTTGTGGGACCGGGGGGCAATCAGCCCCAGCATTTT
>TRBV5-1|.|TRBD1|TRBJ2-1
CASSLAGTGFLNEQFF
TGCGCCAGCAGCTTGGCGGGGACAGGGTTTCTCAATGAGCAGTTCTTC
>TRBV6-1|.|.|TRBJ1-5
CASSERGSGRGQPQHF
TGTGCCAGCAGTGAACGGGGGTCAGGGCGGGGACAGCCCCAGCATTTT
>TRBV6-5|once|.|TRBJ1-1
CASTFKGGVTEAFF
TGTGCCAGCACATTCAAGGGAGGGGTTACTGAAGCTTTCTTT
>TRBV5-1|few|TRBD1|TRBJ1-1
CASSGGTGGTEAFF
TGCGCCAGCAGCGGAGGGACAGGGGGCACTGAAGCTTTCTTT
>TRBV28|.|.|TRBJ1-5
CASSSPSGSSNQPQHF
TGTGCCAGCAGTTCCCCCTCCGGATCTAGCAATCAGCCCCAGCATTTT
>TRBV28|once|TRBD1|TRBJ2-3
CASSPYMGTGYTDTQYF
TGTGCCAGCAGTCCCTATATGGGGACAGGATACACAGATACGCAGTATTTT
>TRBV11-2|.|.|TRBJ1-1
CASSLDYRGSGTEAFF
TGTGCCAGCAGCTTAGACTACCGGGGTTCGGGCACTGAAGCTTTCTTT
>TRBV5-1|once|TRBD2|TRBJ2-3
CASSRSGSRNTDTQYF
TGCGCCAGCAGCAGGAGCGGGAGCCGTAATACAGATACGCAGTATTTT
>TRBV19|.|.|TRBJ2-2
CASSLSGNTGELFF
TGTGCCAGTAGTCTCTCGGGGAACACCGGGGAGCTGTTTTTT
>TRBV4-2|.|.|TRBJ2-4
CASSLEGYELAKNIQYF
TGTGCCAGCAGCCTTGAGGGCTACGAGCTCGCCAAAAACATTCAGTACTTC
>TRBV20-1|many|.|TRBJ1-2
CSATGEYGYTF
TGCAGTGCTACAGGGGAATATGGCTACACCTTC
>TRBV29-1|.|TRBD2|TRBJ2-1
CSVGGLAGGLDEQFF
TGCAGCGTTGGAGGACTAGCGGGAGGTCTAGATGAGCAGTTCTTC
>TRBV2|.|.|TRBJ2-4
CASSAGTNIQYF
TGTGCCAGCAGTGCCGGGACAAACATTCAGTACTTC
>TRBV20-1|.|.|TRBJ1-1
CSEQANTEAFF
TGCAGTGAGCAGGCGAACACTGAAGCTTTCTTT
>TRBV27|.|.|TRBJ1-5
CASKGAGILNQPQHF
TGTGCCAGCAAAGGTGCAGGGATCCTAAATCAGCCCCAGCATTTT
>TRBV2|.|TRBD2|TRBJ2-7
CASSGQGAGVSYEQYF
TGTGCCAGCAGTGGGCAAGGGGCGGGAGTTTCCTACGAGCAGTACTTC
>TRBV30|few|.|TRBJ2-7
CAWSVLGYEQYF
TGTGCCTGGAGTGTACTGGGTTACGAGCAGTACTTC
>TRBV18|.|.|TRBJ1-1
CASSRGPGQNTEAFF
TGTGCCAGCTCACGGGGACCAGGACAGAACACTGAAGCTTTCTTT
>TRBV6-1|.|.|TRBJ1-5
CASSTQGAVGQPQHF
TGTGCCAGCAGTACCCAAGGGGCGGTAGGGCAGCCCCAGCATTTT
>TRBV7-3|once|TRBD2|TRBJ2-3
CASSLTSGRADTQYF
TGTGCCAGCAGCTTAACTAGCGGGAGAGCGGATACGCAGTATTTT
>TRBV5-4|.|TRBD2|TRBJ2-3
CASSLGDTSGRRAQYF
TGTGCCAGCAGCTTGGGGGATACTAGCGGGAGGCGGGCGCAGTATTTT
>TRBV7-3|.|TRBD1|TRBJ2-3
CASSTGTGGSTDTQYF
TGTGCCAGCAGCACCGGGACAGGGGGTAGCACAGATACGCAGTATTTT
>TRBV2|few|.|TRBJ2-5
CASSERRETQYF
TGTGCCAGCAGTGAGCGTAGGGAGACCCAGTACTTC
>TRBV28|.|.|TRBJ2-3
CASRRDTQYF
TGTGCCAGCAGAAGGGATACGCAGTATTTT
>TRBV11-2|once|.|TRBJ2-7
CASSLGLKEQYF
TGTGCCAGCAGCTTAGGTTTGAAAGAGCAGTACTTC
>TRBV29-1|.|.|TRBJ2-1
CSASQPRQHYNEQFF
TGCAGCGCTAGTCAACCTAGACAGCATTACAATGAGCAGTTCTTC
>TRBV6-5|.|TRBD1|TRBJ1-4
CASTVDRASEKLFF
TGTGCCAGCACCGTTGACAGGGCGAGTGAAAAACTGTTTTTT
>TRBV2|few|.|TRBJ2-7
CASSGQSSSSYEQYF
TGTGCCAGCAGCGGACAGTCTTCGAGCTCCTACGAGCAGTACTTC
>TRBV4-1|.|TRBD2|TRBJ2-7
CASSSQTSGRAFGYEQYF
TGCGCCAGCAGCTCGCAGACTAGCGGGAGGGCCTTCGGCTACGAGCAGTACTTC
>TRBV5-1|.|TRBD1|TRBJ1-4
CASSLGTGAEKLFF
TGCGCCAGCAGCTTGGGGACAGGGGCCGAAAAACTGTTTTTT
>TRBV28|.|TRBD2|TRBJ2-3
CASRYREGLAESTDTQYF
TGTGCCAGCAGGTATAGGGAGGGTCTAGCCGAAAGCACAGATACGCAGTATTTT
>TRBV19|.|TRBD1|TRBJ1-1
CASRTGVETEAFF
TGTGCCAGTAGGACAGGGGTCGAGACTGAAGCTTTCTTT
>TRBV4-1|.|.|TRBJ2-2
CASSPQGRNTGELFF
TGCGCCAGCAGCCCCCAGGGCAGGAACACCGGGGAGCTGTTTTTT
>TRBV6-6|many|TRBD1|TRBJ2-2
CASSYLQGANTGELFF
TGTGCCAGCAGTTACTTGCAGGGGGCGAACACCGGGGAGCTGTTTTTT
>TRBV7-2|.|TRBD1|TRBJ2-2
CASSLAGAGGSGELFF
TGTGCCAGCAGCTTAGCGGGGGCAGGGGGATCCGGGGAGCTGTTTTTT
>TRBV28|.|.|TRBJ1-2
CASSSIGQYPNYGYTF
TGTGCCAGCAGTTCCATCGGACAGTACCCTAACTATGGCTACACCTTC
>TRBV9|.|TRBD2|TRBJ2-2
CASSPRLAPTGELFF
TGTGCCAGCAGCCCCAGACTAGCGCCCACCGGGGAGCTGTTTTTT
>TRBV29-1|.|.|TRBJ1-3
CSGRGSGNTIYF
TGCAGCGGGCGGGGCTCTGGAAACACCATATATTTT
>TRBV7-2|.|.|TRBJ1-5
CASSFAGNQPQHF
TGTGCCAGCAGCTTCGCGGGCAACCAGCCCCAGCATTTT
>TRBV20-1|.|.|TRBJ2-1
CSAGGHWEQFF
TGCAGTGCTGGGGGCCACTGGGAGCAGTTCTTC
>TRBV10-1|few|TRBD1|TRBJ1-2
CASKKTGQGSYGYTF
TGCGCCAGCAAGAAGACGGGACAGGGATCGTATGGCTACACCTTC
>TRBV30|.|TRBD1|TRBJ2-7
CAWRAPGQPTYEQYF
TGTGCCTGGAGGGCCCCGGGACAGCCCACCTACGAGCAGTACTTC